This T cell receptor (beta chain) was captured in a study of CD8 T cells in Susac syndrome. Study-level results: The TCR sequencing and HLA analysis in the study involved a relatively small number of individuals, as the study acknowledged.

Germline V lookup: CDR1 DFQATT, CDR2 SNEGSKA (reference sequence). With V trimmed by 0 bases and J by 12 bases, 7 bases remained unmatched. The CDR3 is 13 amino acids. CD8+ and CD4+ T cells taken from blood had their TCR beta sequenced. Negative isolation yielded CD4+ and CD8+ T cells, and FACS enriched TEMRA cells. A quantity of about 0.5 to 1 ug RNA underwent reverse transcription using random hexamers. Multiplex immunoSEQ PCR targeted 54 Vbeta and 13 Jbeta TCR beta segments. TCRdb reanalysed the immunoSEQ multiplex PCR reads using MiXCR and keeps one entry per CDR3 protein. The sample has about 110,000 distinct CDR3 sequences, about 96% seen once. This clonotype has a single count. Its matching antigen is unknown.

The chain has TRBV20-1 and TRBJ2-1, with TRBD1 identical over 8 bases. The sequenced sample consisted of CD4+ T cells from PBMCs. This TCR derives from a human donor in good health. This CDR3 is CSARDQGAWAQFF. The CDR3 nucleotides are TGCAGTGCTAGAGATCAGGGGGCGTGGGCGCAGTTCTTC.